The present entry profiles one T cell receptor beta chain with its context. This specimen belongs to a study of cytomegalovirus exposure and HLA in healthy donors. The PCR employed 60 Vbeta primers together with 13 Jbeta primers. Libraries were prepared by immunoSEQ multiplex PCR; TCRdb keeps only in-frame clonotypes and omits some of them. Here the sample spans 60,000 to 70,000 clones, about 65% being singletons. The V and J ends lost 5 bases and 9 bases, in that order; junction bases with no gene match: 12. From germline, CDR1 is SEHNR and CDR2 FQNEAQ (reference sequence). The CDR3 runs 15 residues.

Sequenced: PBMCs. The chain joins TRBV7-9 to TRBJ2-1; 8 nucleotides align to TRBD2. This receptor was identified in a man between 45 and 60 years old in good health and CMV-seropositive. DNA for the CDR3: TGTGCCAGCAGCCCCGGGAGTAGCGGGAAGATTGAGCAGTTCTTC. It yields the protein CASSPGSSGKIEQFF.